The text below deals with one TCR beta chain. What it binds is unknown. These data are taken from a study of OX40 agonist ivuxolimab in advanced cancers. Across the study: Patients were dosed with the agonistic anti-OX40 (CD134) antibody ivuxolimab. General study findings and limits: Low clonal expansion, among the lowest seen, marked partial responders at 0.1-3.0 mg/kg.

Trimming shortened V by 1 base and J by 2 bases, and 16 bases separated the two germline ends. The germline V gene has CDR1 SQVTM and CDR2 ANQGSEA. This CDR3 has 16 residues. The table came from immunoSEQ multiplex PCR; TCRdb's copy has only in-frame clones and leaves some out. Of approximately 40,000 clones in the sample, 88% were seen once. Systemic immunosuppression or autoimmune disease history was grounds to exclude patients. Blood sampling took place at baseline, cycle 4 day 1, and cycle 7 day 1. The source was CD4+ or CD8+ T cells sorted from blood, collected in a trial of the OX40 agonist ivuxolimab. The chain carries TRBV29-1 and TRBJ2-3; unclear D gene. This sequence was found in an adult with an advanced solid tumor such as melanoma, head and neck, liver or kidney cancer. The CDR3 spells CSVEAERADYTDTQYF. CDR3 DNA sequence: TGCAGCGTTGAAGCTGAACGGGCAGATTACACAGATACGCAGTATTTT.